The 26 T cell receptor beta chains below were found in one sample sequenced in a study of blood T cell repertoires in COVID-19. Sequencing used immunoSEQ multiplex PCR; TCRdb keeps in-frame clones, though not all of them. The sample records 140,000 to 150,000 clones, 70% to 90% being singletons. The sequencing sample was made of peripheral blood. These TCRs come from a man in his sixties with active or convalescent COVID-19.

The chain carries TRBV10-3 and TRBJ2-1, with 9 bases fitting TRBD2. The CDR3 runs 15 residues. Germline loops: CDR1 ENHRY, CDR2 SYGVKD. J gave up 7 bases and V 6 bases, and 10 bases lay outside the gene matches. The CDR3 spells CAIRDGTSTMNEQFF. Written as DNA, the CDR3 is TGTGCCATCAGGGATGGGACTAGCACTATGAATGAGCAGTTCTTC.

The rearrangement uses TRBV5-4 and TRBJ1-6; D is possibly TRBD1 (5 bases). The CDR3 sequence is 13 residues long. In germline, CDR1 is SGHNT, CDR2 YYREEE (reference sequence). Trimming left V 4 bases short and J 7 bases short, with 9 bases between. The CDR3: CASSKDTNSPLHF. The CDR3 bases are TGTGCCAGCAGCAAGGACACCAATTCACCCCTCCACTTT.

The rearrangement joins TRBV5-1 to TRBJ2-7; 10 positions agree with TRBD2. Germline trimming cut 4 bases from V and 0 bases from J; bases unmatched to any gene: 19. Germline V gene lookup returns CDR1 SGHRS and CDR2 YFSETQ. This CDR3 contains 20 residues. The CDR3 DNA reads TGCGCCAGCAGCAACCGGGACAGGTTAGGACTAGCGGTGCGCTCCTACGAGCAGTACTTC. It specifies CASSNRDRLGLAVRSYEQYF.

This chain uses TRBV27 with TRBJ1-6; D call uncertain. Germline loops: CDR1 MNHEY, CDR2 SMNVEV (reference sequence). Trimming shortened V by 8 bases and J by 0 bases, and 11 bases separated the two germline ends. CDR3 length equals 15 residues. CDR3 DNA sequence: TGTGCCAGCCTTAGCTTAAGCTCCTATAATTCACCCCTCCACTTT. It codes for CASLSLSSYNSPLHF.

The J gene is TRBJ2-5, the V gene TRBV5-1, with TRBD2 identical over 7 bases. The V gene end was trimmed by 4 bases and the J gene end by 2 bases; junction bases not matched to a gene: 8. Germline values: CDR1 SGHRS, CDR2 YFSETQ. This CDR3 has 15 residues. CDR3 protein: CASSRGAGPQETQYF. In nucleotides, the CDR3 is TGCGCCAGCAGCCGGGGAGCGGGACCACAAGAGACCCAGTACTTC.

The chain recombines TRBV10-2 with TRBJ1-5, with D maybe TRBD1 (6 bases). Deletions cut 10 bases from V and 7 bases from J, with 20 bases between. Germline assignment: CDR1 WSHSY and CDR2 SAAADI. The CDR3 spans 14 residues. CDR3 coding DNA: TGCGCCACAGGGGAGGGCCAACGTGGACAGCCCCAGCATTTT. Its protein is CATGEGQRGQPQHF.

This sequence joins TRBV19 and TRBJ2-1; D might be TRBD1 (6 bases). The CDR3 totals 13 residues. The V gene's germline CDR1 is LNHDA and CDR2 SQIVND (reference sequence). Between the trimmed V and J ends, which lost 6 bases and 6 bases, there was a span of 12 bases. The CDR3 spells CASSRTDSNEQFF. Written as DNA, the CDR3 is TGTGCCAGTAGCCGGACAGACTCCAATGAGCAGTTCTTC.

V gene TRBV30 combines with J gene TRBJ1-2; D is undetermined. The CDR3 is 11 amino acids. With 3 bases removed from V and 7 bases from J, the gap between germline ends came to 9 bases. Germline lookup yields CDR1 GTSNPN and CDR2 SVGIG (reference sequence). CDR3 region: CAWRRGIGYTF. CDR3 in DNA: TGTGCCTGGAGAAGAGGGATTGGCTACACCTTC.

The CDR3 nucleotides read TGTGCCAGCAGCTTACCCCCGCGGCGGGAGGGCACTGAAGCTTTCTTT. Translation: CASSLPPRREGTEAFF. The rearrangement uses TRBV7-2 and TRBJ1-1; D unclear. V lost 2 bases to trimming and J lost 4 bases, with 17 bases between them. The CDR3 is 16 residues long. Germline V gives CDR1 SGHTA, CDR2 FQGNSA.

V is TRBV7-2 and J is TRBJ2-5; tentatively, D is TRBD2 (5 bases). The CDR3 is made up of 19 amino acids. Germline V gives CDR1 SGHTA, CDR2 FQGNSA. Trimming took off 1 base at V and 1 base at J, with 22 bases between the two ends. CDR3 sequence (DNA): TGTGCCAGCAGCTTAGAACGTGGACCGGGATCCAGCCCCCAAGAGACCCAGTACTTC. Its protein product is CASSLERGPGSSPQETQYF. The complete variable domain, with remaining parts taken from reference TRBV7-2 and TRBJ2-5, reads GAGVSQSPSNKVTEKGKDVELRCDPISGHTALYWYRQSLGQGLEFLIYFQGNSAPDKSGLPSDRFSAERTGGSVSTLTIQRTQQEDSAVYLCASSLERGPGSSPQETQYFGPGTRLLVL.

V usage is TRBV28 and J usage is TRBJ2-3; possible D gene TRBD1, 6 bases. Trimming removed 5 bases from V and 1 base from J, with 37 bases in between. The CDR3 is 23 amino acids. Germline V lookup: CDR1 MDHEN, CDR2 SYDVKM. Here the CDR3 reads CASSPPGASRASPLSPRTDTQYF. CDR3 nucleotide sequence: TGTGCCAGCAGTCCACCAGGGGCTAGCCGCGCCTCGCCGCTATCCCCCCGCACAGATACGCAGTATTTT.

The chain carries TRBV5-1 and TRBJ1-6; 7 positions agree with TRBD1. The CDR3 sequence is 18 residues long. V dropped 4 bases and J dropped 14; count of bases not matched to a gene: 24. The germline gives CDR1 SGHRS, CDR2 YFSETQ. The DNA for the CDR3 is TGCGCCAGCAGCCCAGGGGGGACCGCGTCACTTTCTATTGGGACCCTCCACTTT. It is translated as CASSPGGTASLSIGTLHF.

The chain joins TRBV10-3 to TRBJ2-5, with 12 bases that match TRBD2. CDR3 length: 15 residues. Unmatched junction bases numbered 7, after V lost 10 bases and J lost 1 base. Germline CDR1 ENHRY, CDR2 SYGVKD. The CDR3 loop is CATGLAGGPQETQYF. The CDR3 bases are TGTGCCACGGGACTAGCGGGTGGCCCCCAAGAGACCCAGTACTTC.

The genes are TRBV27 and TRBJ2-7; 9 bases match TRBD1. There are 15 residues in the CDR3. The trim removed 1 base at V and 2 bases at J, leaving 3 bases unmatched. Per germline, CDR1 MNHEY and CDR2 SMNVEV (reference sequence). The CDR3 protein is CASSLLGTGPYEQYF. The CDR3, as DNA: TGTGCCAGCAGTTTATTGGGGACAGGGCCCTACGAGCAGTACTTC.

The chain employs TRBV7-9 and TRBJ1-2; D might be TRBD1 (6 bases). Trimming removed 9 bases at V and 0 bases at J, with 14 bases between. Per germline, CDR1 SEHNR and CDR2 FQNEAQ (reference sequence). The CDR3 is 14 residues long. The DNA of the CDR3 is TGTGCCAGTAGGGGGGGCGGAACTAACTATGGCTACACCTTC. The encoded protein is CASRGGGTNYGYTF.

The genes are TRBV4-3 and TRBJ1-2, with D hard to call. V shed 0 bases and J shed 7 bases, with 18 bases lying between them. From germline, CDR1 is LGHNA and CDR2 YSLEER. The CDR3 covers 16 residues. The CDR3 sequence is CASSQDSVGRAGGYTF. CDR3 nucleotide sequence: TGCGCCAGCAGCCAAGATTCCGTCGGGAGGGCAGGTGGCTACACCTTC.

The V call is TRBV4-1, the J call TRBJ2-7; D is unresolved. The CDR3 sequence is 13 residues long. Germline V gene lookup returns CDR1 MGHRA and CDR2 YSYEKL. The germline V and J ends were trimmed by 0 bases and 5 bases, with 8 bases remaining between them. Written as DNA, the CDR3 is TGCGCCAGCAGCCAAGATCCGTTTAACGAGCAGTACTTC. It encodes CASSQDPFNEQYF.

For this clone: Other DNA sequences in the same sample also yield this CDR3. The CDR3 here is CASSQRTGPYEQYF. The CDR3, as DNA: TGTGCCAGCAGCCAAAGGACTGGCCCCTACGAGCAGTACTTC. The V gene is TRBV7-2, the J gene TRBJ2-7; tentative D call: TRBD2 (5 bases). The CDR3 loop spans 14 amino acids. Germline loops: CDR1 SGHTA, CDR2 FQGNSA. Trimming pared 5 bases from V and 2 bases from J, leaving 13 bases between.

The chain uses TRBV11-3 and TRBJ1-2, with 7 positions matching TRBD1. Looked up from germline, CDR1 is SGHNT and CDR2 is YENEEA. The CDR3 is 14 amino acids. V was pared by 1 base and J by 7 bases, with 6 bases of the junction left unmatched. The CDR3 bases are TGTGCCAGCAGCTTAGTCCGACAGGGTTCTGGCTACACCTTC. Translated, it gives CASSLVRQGSGYTF.

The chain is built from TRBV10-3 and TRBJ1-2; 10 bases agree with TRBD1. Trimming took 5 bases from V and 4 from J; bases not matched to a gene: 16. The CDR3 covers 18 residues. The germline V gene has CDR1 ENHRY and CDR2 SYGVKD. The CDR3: CAISYRGDRGQSGYGYTF. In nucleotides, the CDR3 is TGTGCCATCAGTTACCGAGGGGACAGGGGACAGTCGGGCTATGGCTACACCTTC.

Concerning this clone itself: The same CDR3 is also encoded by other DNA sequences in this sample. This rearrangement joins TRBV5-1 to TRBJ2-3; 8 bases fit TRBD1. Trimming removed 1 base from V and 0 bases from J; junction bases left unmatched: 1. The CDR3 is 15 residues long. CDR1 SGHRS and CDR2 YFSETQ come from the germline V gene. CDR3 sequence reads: CASSLRTGSTDTQYF. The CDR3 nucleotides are TGCGCCAGCAGCTTGAGGACAGGGAGCACAGATACGCAGTATTTT. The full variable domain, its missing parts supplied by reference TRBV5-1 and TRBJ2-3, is KAGVTQTPRYLIKTRGQQVTLSCSPISGHRSVSWYQQTPGQGLQFLFEYFSETQRNKGNFPGRFSGRQFSNSRSEMNVSTLELGDSALYLCASSLRTGSTDTQYFGPGTRLTVL.

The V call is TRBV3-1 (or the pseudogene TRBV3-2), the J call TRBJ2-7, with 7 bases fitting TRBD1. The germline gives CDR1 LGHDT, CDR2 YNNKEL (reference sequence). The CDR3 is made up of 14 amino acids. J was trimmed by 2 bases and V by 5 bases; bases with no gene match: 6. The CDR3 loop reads CASSARDSTYEQYF. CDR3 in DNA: TGTGCCAGCAGCGCCCGGGACAGTACCTACGAGCAGTACTTC.

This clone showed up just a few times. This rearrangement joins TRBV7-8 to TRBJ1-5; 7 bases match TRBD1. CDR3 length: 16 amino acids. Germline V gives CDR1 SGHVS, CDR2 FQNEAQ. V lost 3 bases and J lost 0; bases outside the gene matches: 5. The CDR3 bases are TGTGCCAGCAGCTTTGACGGGACAGATAGCAATCAGCCCCAGCATTTT. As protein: CASSFDGTDSNQPQHF. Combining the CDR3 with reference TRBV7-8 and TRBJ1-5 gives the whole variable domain GAGVSQSPRYKVAKRGQDVALRCDPISGHVSLFWYQQALGQGPEFLTYFQNEAQLDKSGLPSDRFFAERPEGSVSTLKIQRTQQEDSAVYLCASSFDGTDSNQPQHFGDGTRLSIL.

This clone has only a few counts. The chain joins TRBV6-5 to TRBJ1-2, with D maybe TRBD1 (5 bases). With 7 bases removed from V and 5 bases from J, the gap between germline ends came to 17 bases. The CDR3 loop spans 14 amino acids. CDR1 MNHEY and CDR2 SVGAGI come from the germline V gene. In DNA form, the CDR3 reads TGTGCCAGCAACTTTCAGGGCCCCGGGTATGGCTACACCTTC. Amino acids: CASNFQGPGYGYTF.

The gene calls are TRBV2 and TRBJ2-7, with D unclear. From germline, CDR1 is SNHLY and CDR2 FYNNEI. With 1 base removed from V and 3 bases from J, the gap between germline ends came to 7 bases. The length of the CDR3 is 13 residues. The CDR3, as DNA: TGTGCCAGCAGTGAAGGTCTAGACTACGAGCAGTACTTC. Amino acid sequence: CASSEGLDYEQYF.

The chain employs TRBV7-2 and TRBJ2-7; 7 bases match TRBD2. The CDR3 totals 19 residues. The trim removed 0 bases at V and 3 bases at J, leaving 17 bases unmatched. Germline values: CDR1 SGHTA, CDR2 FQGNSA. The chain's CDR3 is CASSLASRSGRGSDYEQYF. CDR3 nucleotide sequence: TGTGCCAGCAGCTTAGCCTCCCGCTCGGGTCGCGGGAGCGACTACGAGCAGTACTTC.